The 27 T cell receptor beta chains listed next were all sequenced from one sample in a study of Tregs in tolerant kidney transplant recipients (dated by TCRdb to between 2017 and 2020). Transplants used related donors with nonmyeloablative bone marrow transplantation; mixed chimerism was transient in the human trials. Libraries were built with the immunoSEQ multiplex PCR assay. What TCRdb holds here is the immuneACCESS table cut down to in-frame rearrangements. Part of the clones is not present; checked against another copy, under half of the missing clones reflect an unresolved V gene, and the others are unexplained. Within this sample are 100,000 or so clones, with roughly 93% of them counted one time only. Roughly 1.7% of the sample is taken by the ten largest. This specimen was CD4+ T cells from blood (PBMCs), taken 12 months after the transplant. All receptors come from a human patient who received a combined kidney and bone marrow transplant. After a transplant, the donor of the graft may account for some T cells.

This chain uses TRBV10-3 with TRBJ1-1; TRBD1 matches at 10 bases. Germline trimming cut 4 bases from V and 10 bases from J; bases unmatched to any gene: 6. CDR1 and CDR2 (germline): ENHRY, SYGVKD. CDR3 length equals 13 residues. CDR3 in DNA: TGTGCCATCAGTGCCGGGACAGGGGAGAGAGCTTTCTTT. Protein product: CAISAGTGERAFF.

The chain carries TRBV7-2 and TRBJ1-1; a possible D gene is TRBD1 (5 bases). Looked up from germline, CDR1 is SGHTA and CDR2 is FQGNSA. Trimming stripped 4 bases from V and 10 bases from J, with 16 bases between. The CDR3 is 13 residues long. In nucleotides, the CDR3 is TGTGCCAGCAGCTCGGGTATGGGGCTTCCAGCTTTCTTT. Translating it yields CASSSGMGLPAFF.

The chain employs TRBV5-4 and TRBJ1-1, with D tentatively TRBD1 (5 bases). In germline, CDR1 is SGHNT, CDR2 YYREEE (reference sequence). Trimming pared 4 bases from V and 3 bases from J, leaving 7 bases between. The CDR3 length is 12 residues. This CDR3 reads CASSIRDTEAFF. In DNA form, the CDR3 reads TGTGCCAGCAGCATCAGGGACACTGAAGCTTTCTTT.

This chain links TRBV27 with TRBJ2-7; D might be TRBD1 (5 bases). CDR3 size: 15 residues. Trimming stripped 3 bases from V and 0 bases from J, with 12 bases between. Germline values: CDR1 MNHEY, CDR2 SMNVEV (reference sequence). The CDR3 loop reads CASSFQGRGSYEQYF. CDR3 in DNA: TGTGCCAGCAGTTTTCAGGGTAGGGGCTCCTACGAGCAGTACTTC.

The V and J genes are TRBV5-6 and TRBJ1-2; TRBD1 matches 7 bases. The CDR3 runs 13 residues. Germline CDR1 reads SGHDT; CDR2 reads YYEEEE. The J segment lost 5 bases and the V segment lost 5 bases, leaving 6 bases of the junction unmatched. In nucleotides, the CDR3 is TGTGCCAGCAGGCCCGACAGGGTATATGGCTACACCTTC. Residues: CASRPDRVYGYTF.

The CDR3 spells CASSGTKGSTGELFF. In DNA form, the CDR3 reads TGTGCCAGCAGCGGGACAAAAGGGAGCACCGGGGAGCTGTTTTTT. The chain carries TRBV7-6 and TRBJ2-2, with a tentative D call TRBD1 (6 bases). Between the trimmed V and J ends, which lost 5 bases and 4 bases, there was a span of 14 bases. Germline CDR1 reads SGHVS; CDR2 reads FNYEAQ. This CDR3 spans 15 amino acids.

Only one count was recorded for this clone. The V and J genes are TRBV7-7 and TRBJ2-5; 9 nucleotides match TRBD1. Germline trimming cut 8 bases from V and 2 bases from J; bases unmatched to any gene: 3. The CDR3 covers 13 residues. Germline V gives CDR1 SSHAT, CDR2 FNYEAQ (reference sequence). CDR3 region: CASGQGLQETQYF. The CDR3 DNA sequence: TGTGCCAGCGGACAGGGGCTACAAGAGACCCAGTACTTC.

This sequence joins TRBV4-1 and TRBJ1-3; TRBD1 matches 8 bases. The germline V gene has CDR1 MGHRA and CDR2 YSYEKL. Trimming cost V 0 bases and J 2 bases; bases outside gene matches: 6. CDR3 size: 17 residues. The DNA for the CDR3 is TGCGCCAGCAGCCAAGAGGGACAGGCGTCAACTGGAAACACCATATATTTT. This sequence encodes CASSQEGQASTGNTIYF.

As concerns this clone: Within the sample, other DNA sequences also encode this same CDR3. The chain is built from TRBV28 and TRBJ1-6; D not resolved. The germline gives CDR1 MDHEN, CDR2 SYDVKM. V lost 6 bases and J 5 bases, leaving 11 bases between the germline ends. This CDR3 comprises 14 residues. DNA of the CDR3: TGTGCCAGCAGACGGGAGACGCATAATTCACCCCTCCACTTT. This gives the protein CASRRETHNSPLHF.

The chain joins TRBV28 to TRBJ1-2, with 7 nucleotides matching TRBD1. The V segment lost 6 bases and the J segment 6 bases; nucleotides outside the gene matches: 10. CDR3 length equals 14 residues. The V gene's germline CDR1 is MDHEN and CDR2 SYDVKM. CDR3 DNA sequence: TGTGCCAGCAGGCAACAGGGGATAGGGGATGGCTACACCTTC. This codes for CASRQQGIGDGYTF.

This chain joins TRBV7-3 and TRBJ2-3, with D tentatively TRBD1 (5 bases). The CDR3 extends over 14 amino acids. With 2 bases removed from V and 0 bases from J, the gap between germline ends came to 6 bases. Per germline, CDR1 SGHTA and CDR2 FQGTGA. CDR3 sequence: CASSLSGSTDTQYF. For the CDR3, the DNA is TGTGCCAGCAGCTTATCAGGGAGCACAGATACGCAGTATTTT.

The gene calls are TRBV7-3 and TRBJ2-7; TRBD2 aligns across 7 bases. Germline V gene sequence: CDR1 SGHTA, CDR2 FQGTGA. The CDR3 totals 16 residues. With V trimmed by 1 base and J by 4 bases, 10 bases remained unmatched. The CDR3 region is CASSLRGGSLMYEQYF. CDR3 nucleotide sequence: TGTGCCAGCAGCTTAAGGGGGGGGAGCCTTATGTACGAGCAGTACTTC. Supplemented by reference TRBV7-3 and TRBJ2-7, the full variable domain reads GAGVSQTPSNKVTEKGKYVELRCDPISGHTALYWYRQSLGQGPEFLIYFQGTGAADDSGLPNDRFFAVRPEGSVSTLKIQRTERGDSAVYLCASSLRGGSLMYEQYFGPGTRLTVT.

This sequence joins TRBV15 and TRBJ2-1, with 8 bases lining up with TRBD2. The germline CDR1 and CDR2 sequences are LNHNV and YYDKDF (reference sequence). CDR3 length: 18 amino acids. V lost 0 bases, J lost 4 bases, and 11 bases stayed unmatched. The CDR3 coding sequence is TGTGCCACCAGCAGAGAACGCGGGAGGCCTCATGAATACAATGAGCAGTTCTTC. Amino acids: CATSRERGRPHEYNEQFF.

J is TRBJ1-5 and V is TRBV7-2; D may be TRBD1 (6 bases). The CDR3 runs 16 residues. CDR1 and CDR2 (germline): SGHTA, FQGNSA. The germline V and J ends were trimmed by 1 base and 1 base, with 11 bases remaining between them. This CDR3 is CASSLGGLLSNQPQHF. The CDR3 bases are TGTGCCAGCAGCTTAGGGGGGCTTTTGAGCAATCAGCCCCAGCATTTT.

The rearrangement uses TRBV11-2 and TRBJ2-6; 7 bases fit TRBD1. CDR1 and CDR2 from the germline V gene are SGHAT and FQNNGV. V was pared by 4 bases and J by 0 bases, with 9 bases of the junction left unmatched. The CDR3 runs 18 residues. The CDR3 sequence: CASSSIKGQYSGANVLTF. The CDR3 DNA is TGTGCCAGCAGCTCCATCAAGGGACAGTACTCTGGGGCCAACGTCCTGACTTTC. The full variable domain, its missing parts supplied by reference TRBV11-2 and TRBJ2-6, is EAGVAQSPRYKIIEKRQSVAFWCNPISGHATLYWYQQILGQGPKLLIQFQNNGVVDDSQLPKDRFSAERLKGVDSTLKIQPAKLEDSAVYLCASSSIKGQYSGANVLTFGAGSRLTVL.

Regarding this clone: Distinct nucleotide sequences in the sample also encode this CDR3. This chain uses TRBV2 with TRBJ2-7; 11 positions match TRBD2. The germline V gene encodes CDR1 SNHLY and CDR2 FYNNEI. The CDR3 is 12 amino acids. Trimming at V came to 9 bases and at J to 4 bases, leaving 2 bases not matched to a gene. The DNA for the CDR3 is TGTGCCAGTAGCGGGGGGGGGTACGAGCAGTACTTC. Translating it yields CASSGGGYEQYF.

The V and J genes are TRBV4-2 and TRBJ1-4; D is possibly TRBD1 (6 bases). Trimming shortened V by 2 bases and J by 5 bases, and 12 bases separated the two germline ends. The CDR3 has 15 residues. Germline CDR1 LGHNA, CDR2 YNFKEQ. The chain's CDR3 is CASSQTGTPNEKLFF. CDR3 nucleotides: TGTGCCAGCAGCCAAACCGGGACACCGAATGAAAAACTGTTTTTT.

The V call is TRBV11-2, the J call TRBJ1-2; D is unresolved. V was trimmed by 1 base and J by 2 bases, leaving 8 bases between them. The CDR3 covers 14 residues. Germline V gene sequence: CDR1 SGHAT, CDR2 FQNNGV. The CDR3 coding sequence is TGTGCCAGCAGCTTAGTTGTCGGGAACTATGGCTACACCTTC. This encodes CASSLVVGNYGYTF.

The chain combines TRBV7-2 with TRBJ1-6, with no clear D. The V and J ends lost 4 bases and 13 bases respectively, with 11 bases between them. The CDR3 is made up of 12 amino acids. CDR1 SGHTA and CDR2 FQGNSA come from the germline V gene. The chain's CDR3 is CASSSSGGPLHF. CDR3 coding DNA: TGTGCCAGCAGCTCCTCAGGCGGGCCCCTCCACTTT.

In the case of this clone: This sample also contains other DNA sequences that code for the same CDR3. V usage is TRBV2 and J usage is TRBJ1-6, with a tentative D call TRBD1 (5 bases). CDR3 size: 13 residues. Germline V gene lookup returns CDR1 SNHLY and CDR2 FYNNEI. The ends were cut back, 5 bases at V and 10 bases at J, with 12 bases in the middle. The CDR3 spells CASSSTVGSPLHF. The CDR3, as DNA: TGTGCCAGCAGTTCGACAGTAGGGTCACCCCTCCACTTT.

This rearrangement joins TRBV10-3 to TRBJ2-1, with TRBD2 identical over 16 bases. The CDR3 is 19 amino acids. With 2 bases clipped from V and 1 base from J, the junction kept 5 bases outside the gene matches. The germline CDR1 and CDR2 sequences are ENHRY and SYGVKD. CDR3 region: CAISELGTSGGVSYNEQFF. The CDR3 bases are TGTGCCATCAGTGAGCTAGGGACTAGCGGGGGGGTATCCTACAATGAGCAGTTCTTC.

V and J are TRBV7-2 and TRBJ2-5; D perhaps matches TRBD1 (6 bases). The CDR3 runs to 17 residues. The germline V gene encodes CDR1 SGHTA and CDR2 FQGNSA. Trimming removed 4 bases from V and 5 bases from J, with 23 bases in between. For the CDR3, the DNA is TGTGCCAGCAGCTCATGGGACCCAGTTGGGGGCCAGGAGACCCAGTACTTC. Translation: CASSSWDPVGGQETQYF.

V and J are TRBV30 and TRBJ1-4, with TRBD1 as a possible D gene (6 bases). The CDR3 is made up of 16 amino acids. The germline V gene encodes CDR1 GTSNPN and CDR2 SVGIG (reference sequence). V was pared by 7 bases and J by 10 bases, with 28 bases between. The CDR3, as DNA: TGTGCCTCCGATGTAGATGTGGGACACCTCAGCGGAAAACTGTTTTTT. This gives the protein CASDVDVGHLSGKLFF.

The V gene is TRBV10-3, the J gene TRBJ1-5; the match to TRBD1 covers 8 bases. Losses at the gene ends were 11 bases for V and 2 bases for J; bases not matched to a gene: 8. The CDR3 extends over 14 amino acids. Looked up from germline, CDR1 is ENHRY and CDR2 is SYGVKD. CDR3 sequence (DNA): TGTGCCTCCAGGGGGCAGGTGGGCAATCAGCCCCAGCATTTT. This codes for CASRGQVGNQPQHF.

This clone was seen only once. The rearrangement links TRBV19 to TRBJ1-1, with D uncertain. This CDR3 is built from 15 residues. The V gene lost 6 bases and the J gene lost 2 bases, with 16 bases spanning the gap. Germline V gives CDR1 LNHDA, CDR2 SQIVND (reference sequence). CDR3 sequence: CASRVPNIPNTEAFF. The CDR3 bases are TGTGCCAGTAGGGTACCGAACATACCTAACACTGAAGCTTTCTTT.

This sequence joins TRBV11-3 and TRBJ2-1; the match to TRBD2 covers 7 bases. The germline CDR1 and CDR2 sequences are SGHNT and YENEEA. The ends lost 4 bases at V and 8 bases at J; junction bases unmatched: 17. The CDR3 is 17 amino acids. CDR3 residues: CASSYGEFVTSSDEQFF. For the CDR3, the DNA is TGTGCCAGCAGCTACGGAGAATTCGTGACTAGCAGCGATGAGCAGTTCTTC.

This chain connects TRBV9 to TRBJ1-1; D gene unclear. V lost 1 base and J 0 bases, leaving 4 bases between the germline ends. The CDR3 totals 13 residues. The germline V gene encodes CDR1 SGDLS and CDR2 YYNGEE. CDR3 sequence (DNA): TGTGCCAGCAGCGTACAGGTGAACACTGAAGCTTTCTTT. Translated: CASSVQVNTEAFF. The full variable domain, with the rest looked up from reference TRBV9 and TRBJ1-1, is DSGVTQTPKHLITATGQRVTLRCSPRSGDLSVYWYQQSLDQGLQFLIQYYNGEERAKGNILERFSAQQFPDLHSELNLSSLELGDSALYFCASSVQVNTEAFFGQGTRLTVV.